This T cell receptor (beta chain) was identified in a study of tissue T cells after allogeneic stem cell transplantation. Study results and limitations: Tissue-detected TCR repertoire was only partly captured by blood and spleen T cells. TCR repertoires tracked anatomic similarity, regardless of disease or transplant status.

Only in-frame clones appear in the TCRdb table, and some are missing; sequencing was by immunoSEQ multiplex PCR. This sample carries some 47,000 clones, 73% of them seen once, and the ten largest clones take around 0.5%. With respect to this clone: What it binds is not known. The gene names here belong to mouse. The read stops 1 residue short of the end of the CDR3; the missing end is completed from the germline J gene.

With V trimmed by 2 bases and J by 0 bases, 6 bases remained unmatched. Germline V gene sequence: CDR1 SNHLY, CDR2 FYNGKV (reference sequence). CDR3 size: 18 residues. This chain joins TRBV3 and TRBJ2-1; 11 bases fit TRBD2. This receptor was obtained from a pool of C57BL/6 mice in good health. Sequencing input: sorted cells pooled from one or two spleens. CDR3 amino acids: CASSLMVLGGLNYAEQFF. CDR3 DNA, as far as it was read: TGTGCCAGCAGCTTAATGGTACTGGGGGGGCTTAACTATGCTGAGCAGTTC.